This T cell receptor beta chain was sequenced for a study of spatial heterogeneity in lung cancer. Time point given: sample taken at primary tumor resection. The sequenced material consisted of unsorted whole RNA from tumor, nontumor lung or frozen PBMC. Notes on this clonotype: The antigen is not known.

Individual TCR cDNA molecules each bore their own unique molecular identifier. TCRdb recomputed calls from the 5' RACE reads with MiXCR, one row per CDR3 protein. The sample shows roughly 18,000 distinct CDR3 sequences, 15% to 20% of them seen only once. V was clipped by 3 bases and J by 2 bases; unmatched bases: 3. Germline CDR1 reads SGHRS; CDR2 reads YFSETQ. CDR3 length: 14 amino acids. Study observations and caveats: Resection blood, more than follow-up blood, showed ubiquitous expanded tumor TCRs.

The J gene is TRBJ1-1, the V gene TRBV5-1, with TRBD1 identical over 8 bases. Sequencing used PBMCs, obtained at surgery. This clonotype was sampled from a male donor with early-stage non-small cell lung cancer. The DNA for the CDR3 is TGCGCCAGCAGCTACAGGGGGGTAAACACTGAAGCTTTCTTT. Protein product: CASSYRGVNTEAFF.